This is a list of T cell receptor beta chains from one sample in a study of blood T cell repertoires in COVID-19. The repertoire was sequenced with immunoSEQ multiplex PCR; TCRdb's copy has only in-frame clones and lacks some. The sample yields around 190,000 clones, 88% seen once. The source material was peripheral blood. These receptors came from a man in his fifties with COVID-19, enrolled during active disease. Each CDR3 is given with its conserved first and last residue. The D gene is left open where the match is weak. Some rows have no size entry. The others give once, few or many, or a class for an expanded clone.

clone_size	d_call	v_call	j_call	cdr3_nt	cdr3_aa
once	NA	TRBV9	TRBJ2-2	TGTGCCAGCAGCGGGGGGCCGGCCGGGGAGCTGTTTTTT	CASSGGPAGELFF
NA	NA	TRBV28	TRBJ2-7	TGTGCCAGCAGTCCGTCCCCCCAAACAGGGAGATGGCGCTCCTCCTACGAGCAGTACTTC	CASSPSPQTGRWRSSYEQYF
NA	NA	TRBV28	TRBJ2-4	TGTGCCAGCAGTTTGTCCCAATTAGCCAAAAACATTCAGTACTTC	CASSLSQLAKNIQYF
NA	NA	TRBV27	TRBJ1-1	TGTGCCAGCAGTTTCTCGGGACAGAACACTGAAGCTTTCTTT	CASSFSGQNTEAFF
NA	NA	TRBV11-2	TRBJ1-1	TGTGCCAGCAGCTTAGATTGGGCGGGGAACACTGAAGCTTTCTTT	CASSLDWAGNTEAFF
NA	NA	TRBV6-2/TRBV6-3	TRBJ2-1	TGTGCCAGCAGTCGGCAGGGTAGGGAGCAGTTCTTC	CASSRQGREQFF
NA	TRBD2	TRBV7-2	TRBJ2-3	TGTGCCAGCAGCCCGACTAGCGGGAGATCAGATACGCAGTATTTT	CASSPTSGRSDTQYF
once	TRBD2	TRBV10-2	TRBJ2-1	TGCGCCAGCAGTGACGCCGGGACTAGCGGGAGGAATGAGCAGTTCTTC	CASSDAGTSGRNEQFF
NA	NA	TRBV7-9	TRBJ2-1	TGTGCCAGCAGCTCGAGCGGAGGGAATGAGCAGTTCTTC	CASSSSGGNEQFF
NA	NA	TRBV27	TRBJ2-3	TGTGCCAGCAGTTTACGGCGGGGTAGTGGCACAGATACGCAGTATTTT	CASSLRRGSGTDTQYF
NA	NA	TRBV28	TRBJ1-4	TGTGCCAGCAGTTTAGTGGTGGAGGCCCCTAATGAAAAACTGTTTTTT	CASSLVVEAPNEKLFF
NA	NA	TRBV4-3	TRBJ2-5	TGCGCCAGCAGCCGGAGCCAGTGGGAGACCCAGTACTTC	CASSRSQWETQYF
NA	NA	TRBV27	TRBJ1-6	TGTGCCAGCAGGATGCAAGAGTACTCCTATAATTCACCCCTCCACTTT	CASRMQEYSYNSPLHF
NA	TRBD2	TRBV5-4	TRBJ2-3	TGTGCCAGCAGCTTGGATGGGAGGGCCTCAGATACGCAGTATTTT	CASSLDGRASDTQYF
NA	TRBD1	TRBV29-1	TRBJ1-2	TGCAGCGTTTCCCAGGGGGTGGGTAACTATGGCTACACCTTC	CSVSQGVGNYGYTF
few	NA	TRBV6-4	TRBJ1-2	TGTGCCAGCTCAGGCGGGGGCAGGACTGACTATGGCTACACCTTC	CASSGGGRTDYGYTF
NA	NA	TRBV19	TRBJ1-2	TGTGCCAGTAGTATCCAACGGGATAGTGGCTACACCTTC	CASSIQRDSGYTF
NA	NA	TRBV3-1/TRBV3-2	TRBJ1-5	TGTGCCAGCAGCCAATCGTCCGGGGTTTATCAGCCCCAGCATTTT	CASSQSSGVYQPQHF
few	TRBD1	TRBV28	TRBJ2-7	TGTGCCAGCAGTCGACAGGGGGCTTTATACGAGCAGTACTTC	CASSRQGALYEQYF
NA	NA	TRBV14	TRBJ2-4	TGTGCCAGCAGCCAAGATGTGAGGGTTCTAGGCAAAAACATTCAGTACTTC	CASSQDVRVLGKNIQYF
NA	NA	TRBV25-1	TRBJ1-5	TGTGCCAGCAGTGGGGGACAAGCCTTCAATCAGCCCCAGCATTTT	CASSGGQAFNQPQHF
NA	TRBD1	TRBV30	TRBJ2-7	TGTGCCTGGAGTGCATCCGGGACAGGGGTCGAGCAGTACTTC	CAWSASGTGVEQYF
NA	NA	TRBV10-3	TRBJ1-2	TGTGCCATCAGTGAGTGGGGGACACCTGATGGCTACACCTTC	CAISEWGTPDGYTF
NA	TRBD2	TRBV19	TRBJ2-1	TGTGCCAGTAGACCACTAGGACTAGCGGGGTGGAATGAGCAGTTCTTC	CASRPLGLAGWNEQFF
NA	NA	TRBV18	TRBJ2-3	TGTGCCAGCTCACCCCGGGAAGTCACAGATACGCAGTATTTT	CASSPREVTDTQYF
NA	NA	TRBV19	TRBJ2-1	TGTGCCAGTAGTACCCAGGGCGGCTACAATGAGCAGTTCTTC	CASSTQGGYNEQFF
NA	TRBD1	TRBV27	TRBJ2-2	TGTGCCAGCAGTCCGGGACAGGGTGCGACCGGGGAGCTGTTTTTT	CASSPGQGATGELFF
NA	TRBD2	TRBV15	TRBJ2-1	TGTGCCACCAGCAGAGATCTGGGACTAGCGGAGTTGGGTAAGCAGTTCTTC	CATSRDLGLAELGKQFF
NA	TRBD1	TRBV6-5	TRBJ1-2	TGTGCCAGCAGTACCCCGGGACAGCTAAACTATGGCTACACCTTC	CASSTPGQLNYGYTF
NA	NA	TRBV16	TRBJ1-2	TGTGCCAGCAGCCAAAACTATGCATATGGCTACACCTTC	CASSQNYAYGYTF
NA	NA	TRBV19	TRBJ2-1	TGTGCCAGTAGTTTGGGGGCAAGCTCCTACAATGAGCAGTTCTTC	CASSLGASSYNEQFF
once	TRBD1	TRBV6-5	TRBJ1-5	TGTGCCAGCAGCGGACAGGGCGGGCAGCCCCAGCATTTT	CASSGQGGQPQHF
NA	TRBD1	TRBV11-3	TRBJ2-1	TGTGCCAGCAGCTCGGACAGGGATGGAAATGAGCAGTTCTTC	CASSSDRDGNEQFF
NA	TRBD1	TRBV6-5	TRBJ2-3	TGTGCCACCACGGACAGGGGGAGGGCAGATACGCAGTATTTT	CATTDRGRADTQYF
NA	NA	TRBV12-5	TRBJ1-2	TGTGCTAGTGGTTTAGATAGCGGGGTTTTTGGGGGCTACACCTTC	CASGLDSGVFGGYTF
NA	TRBD1	TRBV7-9	TRBJ1-1	TGTGCCAGCAGCAAGACAGGGTCGGGAACTGAAGCTTTCTTT	CASSKTGSGTEAFF
NA	NA	TRBV7-9	TRBJ2-1	TGTGCCAGCAGCGAGACTAGTAACGAGCAGTTCTTC	CASSETSNEQFF
NA	TRBD2	TRBV7-8	TRBJ2-1	TGTGCCAGCAGCCAGACTAGCGGGGGGGTCAATGAGCAGTTCTTC	CASSQTSGGVNEQFF
once	TRBD1	TRBV18	TRBJ2-2	TGTGCCAGCTCACCACCGACAGGGGTTGACACCGGGGAGCTGTTTTTT	CASSPPTGVDTGELFF
NA	NA	TRBV5-4	TRBJ2-7	TGTGCCACCCGGACTGAGACTAGCTCCTACGAGCAGTACTTC	CATRTETSSYEQYF
NA	NA	TRBV3-1/TRBV3-2	TRBJ2-6	TGTGCCAGCAGCCAGGTGGCAGCTGGGGCCAACGTCCTGACTTTC	CASSQVAAGANVLTF